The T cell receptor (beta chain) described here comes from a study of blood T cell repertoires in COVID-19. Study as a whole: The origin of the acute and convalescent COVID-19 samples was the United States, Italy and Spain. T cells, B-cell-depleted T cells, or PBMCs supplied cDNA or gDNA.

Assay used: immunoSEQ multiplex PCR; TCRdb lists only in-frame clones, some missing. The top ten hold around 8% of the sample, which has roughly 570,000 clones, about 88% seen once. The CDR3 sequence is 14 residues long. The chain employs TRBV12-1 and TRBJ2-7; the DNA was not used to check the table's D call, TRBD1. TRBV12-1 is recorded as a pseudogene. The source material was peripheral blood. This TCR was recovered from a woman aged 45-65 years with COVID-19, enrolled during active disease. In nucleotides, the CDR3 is TGTGCCAGCAGCTTTCTAGGGGTTCCCTACGAGCAGTACTTC. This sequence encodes CASSFLGVPYEQYF.